These T cell receptor beta chains were read from a single sample in a study of cytomegalovirus exposure and HLA in healthy donors. Clones were read by immunoSEQ multiplex PCR, and TCRdb kept only the in-frame ones, dropping some. The table has some 130,000 clones, around 80% seen once. Sample: PBMCs. The source is a man aged 30 to 39 in good health. Both conserved end residues are part of each CDR3. The D gene is left open where the match is weak. Expanded clones are given a class, and other clones once, few, many or no size at all.

clone size,J gene,V gene,D gene,CDR3 protein,CDR3 DNA
NA,TRBJ2-7,TRBV7-7,NA,CASSVNSGSYEQYF,TGTGCTAGCAGCGTCAATAGCGGTTCCTACGAGCAGTACTTC
NA,TRBJ1-3,TRBV7-9,TRBD1,CASSPRGSERPSGNTIYF,TGTGCCAGCAGCCCCAGGGGGTCCGAACGGCCCTCTGGAAACACCATATATTTT
NA,TRBJ2-4,TRBV9,TRBD1,CASSPRTGENIQYF,TGTGCCAGCAGCCCCCGGACAGGGGAAAACATTCAGTACTTC
NA,TRBJ2-1,TRBV5-6,TRBD2,CASSSRLAGTSYNEQFF,TGTGCCAGCAGCTCCAGACTAGCGGGGACTAGTTACAATGAGCAGTTCTTC
NA,TRBJ1-6,TRBV25-1,NA,CATSGTYNSPLHF,TGTGCCACCTCCGGGACCTATAATTCACCCCTCCACTTT
NA,TRBJ1-5,TRBV4-1,NA,CASSQVAGGRNQPQHF,TGCGCCAGCAGCCAAGTCGCCGGGGGTCGCAATCAGCCCCAGCATTTT
NA,TRBJ2-5,TRBV21-1,NA,CASSTSTGGLEETQYF,TGTGCCAGCAGCACCTCGACAGGGGGCTTGGAGGAGACCCAGTACTTC
NA,TRBJ2-7,TRBV10-1,TRBD2,CASSESGRSTYEQYF,TGCGCCAGCAGTGAGAGCGGGAGGTCTACCTACGAGCAGTACTTC
NA,TRBJ2-1,TRBV18,TRBD2,CASSPPGLAGISSYNEQFF,TGTGCCAGCTCACCCCCGGGACTAGCGGGAATCAGCTCCTACAATGAGCAGTTCTTC
NA,TRBJ1-2,TRBV9,TRBD1,CASSVAPDRGYGYTF,TGTGCCAGCAGCGTAGCTCCCGACAGGGGATATGGCTACACCTTC
NA,TRBJ2-3,TRBV2,TRBD2,CASSERLAGYTDTQYF,TGTGCCAGCAGTGAAAGACTAGCGGGCTACACAGATACGCAGTATTTT
NA,TRBJ2-2,TRBV28,NA,CASSWDPPPAGAGELFF,TGTGCCAGCAGCTGGGATCCCCCACCCGCGGGGGCGGGGGAGCTGTTTTTT
once,TRBJ2-7,TRBV7-9,NA,CASSIPGLGGEQYF,TGTGCCAGCAGCATTCCGGGACTCGGTGGCGAGCAGTACTTC
once,TRBJ1-4,TRBV7-2,NA,CASSLVAGRGEKLFF,TGTGCCAGCAGCTTAGTGGCAGGGAGGGGTGAAAAACTGTTTTTT
NA,TRBJ2-7,TRBV11-2,TRBD2,CASSSASGRRNEQYF,TGTGCCAGCAGCTCCGCTAGCGGGAGGAGGAACGAGCAGTACTTC
NA,TRBJ1-5,TRBV19,NA,CASSRTGSRGNQPQHF,TGTGCCAGTAGTCGTACAGGGTCGAGGGGCAATCAGCCCCAGCATTTT
NA,TRBJ1-5,TRBV7-2,NA,CASSKTGSNQPQHF,TGTGCCAGCAGCAAAACCGGGAGCAATCAGCCCCAGCATTTT
NA,TRBJ2-2,TRBV27,TRBD1,CASILRGQGSSTGELFF,TGTGCCAGCATCTTACGGGGACAGGGGAGTAGCACCGGGGAGCTGTTTTTT
NA,TRBJ2-3,TRBV4-3,NA,CASSQDPMEGNTQYF,TGCGCCAGCAGCCAAGACCCCATGGAGGGGAATACGCAGTATTTT
NA,TRBJ1-2,TRBV9,TRBD1,CASSGLGTATYGYTF,TGTGCCAGCAGCGGCCTCGGGACAGCGACCTATGGCTACACCTTC
NA,TRBJ1-3,TRBV5-1,NA,CASSAGGANTIYF,TGCGCCAGCAGCGCAGGAGGCGCGAACACCATATATTTT
NA,TRBJ1-4,TRBV7-2,TRBD1,CASSLVGTGAQELFF,TGTGCCAGCAGCTTAGTGGGGACAGGGGCGCAGGAACTGTTTTTT
NA,TRBJ1-2,TRBV28,NA,CASSPPAGPPSRAF,TGTGCCAGCAGTCCCCCCGCAGGCCCTCCTTCGCGGGCCTTC
NA,TRBJ2-2,TRBV9,NA,CASSRPHPWTVNTGELFF,TGTGCCAGCAGCCGCCCCCACCCGTGGACAGTGAACACCGGGGAGCTGTTTTTT
NA,TRBJ2-1,TRBV6-1,NA,CASSEGNRYNEQFF,TGTGCCAGCAGTGAGGGGAACAGGTACAATGAGCAGTTCTTC
few,TRBJ2-1,TRBV19,NA,CASSQSTDYNEQFF,TGTGCCAGTAGTCAATCGACAGACTACAATGAGCAGTTCTTC
NA,TRBJ2-5,TRBV28,TRBD2,CASRPGTSVQTQYF,TGTGCCAGCAGGCCCGGGACTAGCGTACAGACCCAGTACTTC
NA,TRBJ2-1,TRBV7-7,NA,CASSLDSGNEQFF,TGTGCTAGCAGCTTAGATTCGGGGAATGAGCAGTTCTTC
NA,TRBJ2-7,TRBV5-4,NA,CASMRQGGYYEQYF,TGTGCCAGCATGCGACAGGGAGGTTATTACGAGCAGTACTTC
NA,TRBJ2-2,TRBV7-9,TRBD1,CASSSQGSGELFF,TGTGCCAGCAGCTCACAGGGGTCCGGGGAGCTGTTTTTT
NA,TRBJ1-1,TRBV29-1,NA,CSAEGGSEAFF,TGCAGCGCTGAGGGGGGATCTGAAGCTTTCTTT
NA,TRBJ2-5,TRBV5-1,TRBD2,CASKTSAGGTETQYF,TGCGCCAGCAAAACCTCAGCGGGAGGGACGGAGACCCAGTACTTC
few,TRBJ1-6,TRBV2,NA,CASSVGVPVTGGPLHF,TGTGCCAGCAGTGTCGGGGTGCCTGTTACGGGAGGCCCCCTCCACTTT
NA,TRBJ1-2,TRBV19,NA,CASSPGSFYGYTF,TGTGCCAGTAGTCCCGGGTCTTTCTATGGCTACACCTTC